Below are 26 T cell receptor beta chains sequenced from a single sample in a study of T cells expressing NK-cell markers (TCRdb year 2020). The method was 5' RACE. Sequencing instrument: Illumina HiSeq 2000. Following reprocessing of the reads by TCRdb, the data hold one row per CDR3 protein sequence and no DNA is available. The record for this sample contains about 120,000 distinct CDR3 sequences. The top ten clonotypes cover approximately 17% of the sample. The sample was blood T cells: a sorted CD56 or NKG2C T cell subset, CD4+ or CD8+ T cells, or bulk PBMC T cells (not recorded which). The receptors come from a woman between 18 and 70 years old in good health.

The chain employs TRBV7-6 and TRBJ1-6; there is no DNA to check the TCRdb D call of TRBD1. The CDR3 is 13 residues long. Germline CDR1 is SGHVS and CDR2 is FNYEAQ. This CDR3 reads CASSSPGVSPLHF. Variable domain in full (rest from reference TRBV7-6 and TRBJ1-6): GAGVSQSPRYKVTKRGQDVALRCDPISGHVSLYWYRQALGQGPEFLTYFNYEAQQDKSGLPNDRFSAERPEGSISTLTIQRTEQRDSAMYRCASSSPGVSPLHFGNGTRLTVT.

The V call is TRBV2, the J call TRBJ1-1. The CDR3 extends over 11 amino acids. The germline CDR1 and CDR2 sequences are SNHLY and FYNNEI. This chain's CDR3 is CASIEGTEAFF.

The V and J genes are TRBV7-3 and TRBJ2-1; TCRdb names TRBD2, which stays unverified in the absence of DNA. Germline V lookup: CDR1 SGHTA, CDR2 FQGTGA. The CDR3 covers 15 residues. CDR3 sequence reads: CASSSTSGADNEQFF.

The rearrangement links TRBV12-3 or TRBV12-4 to TRBJ1-4; TCRdb picks TRBD1, but there is no DNA to check that call. This CDR3 contains 18 residues. The CDR3 spells CASSLKRGRPDYNEKLFF.

V usage is TRBV6-1 and J usage is TRBJ1-2. The CDR3 runs to 14 residues. Germline V gene sequence: CDR1 MNHNS, CDR2 SASEGT. This CDR3 reads CASSLLTPSYGYTF.

The gene calls are TRBV7-9 and TRBJ2-7; TCRdb outputs TRBD2, but without DNA this stays unchecked. Looked up from germline, CDR1 is SEHNR and CDR2 is FQNEAQ (reference sequence). CDR3 length: 16 residues. CDR3 in amino acids: CASSSILAGASYEQYF.

The V gene is TRBV7-9, the J gene TRBJ2-5; TCRdb indicates TRBD2, and absent DNA this call remains unverified. Germline CDR1 is SEHNR and CDR2 is FQNEAQ (reference sequence). The CDR3 spans 15 residues. This chain's CDR3 is CASSSLAGAEETQYF.

The chain joins TRBV6-1 to TRBJ2-1; TCRdb's D gene call, TRBD2, goes unchecked for lack of DNA. Germline V gene sequence: CDR1 MNHNS, CDR2 SASEGT. The CDR3 is made up of 14 amino acids. The CDR3 is CASSELAEHNEQFF.

The chain employs TRBV4-1 and TRBJ2-1. The CDR3 spans 12 residues. Germline loops: CDR1 MGHRA, CDR2 YSYEKL. The CDR3 here is CASSQVSNEQFF.

The chain links TRBV20-1 to TRBJ2-7; TCRdb's assignment of TRBD1 cannot be checked, as there is no DNA. The CDR3 totals 13 residues. From germline, CDR1 is DFQATT and CDR2 SNEGSKA (reference sequence). The CDR3 sequence: CSATDRLTYEQYF.

V and J are TRBV7-9 and TRBJ1-1. Germline loops: CDR1 SEHNR, CDR2 FQNEAQ (reference sequence). The CDR3 has 15 amino acids. The CDR3 protein is CASSPPGSWDTEAFF.

The V and J genes are TRBV10-3 and TRBJ1-1. CDR3 length: 12 residues. Looked up from germline, CDR1 is ENHRY and CDR2 is SYGVKD. The CDR3 protein is CAISEGGTEAFF.

The J gene is TRBJ2-7, the V gene TRBV14; TCRdb returns TRBD1, unconfirmable since there is no DNA. The germline gives CDR1 SGHDN, CDR2 FVKESK. The CDR3 loop spans 14 amino acids. The CDR3 here is CASSQGGGSYEQYF.

CDR3 residues: CASSLYFDSYTEAFF. The chain is built from TRBV7-8 and TRBJ1-1; TCRdb names TRBD1, which stays unverified in the absence of DNA. Germline V CDR1 and CDR2: SGHVS, FQNEAQ. The CDR3 loop spans 15 amino acids.

This chain connects TRBV5-4 to TRBJ2-1; TCRdb returns TRBD1, unconfirmable since there is no DNA. Germline V CDR1 and CDR2: SGHNT, YYREEE (reference sequence). This CDR3 comprises 15 residues. Here the CDR3 reads CASSGGTPDANEQFF. Full variable domain (outside the CDR3, taken from reference TRBV5-4 and TRBJ2-1): ETGVTQSPTHLIKTRGQQVTLRCSSQSGHNTVSWYQQALGQGPQFIFQYYREEENGRGNFPPRFSGLQFPNYSSELNVNALELDDSALYLCASSGGTPDANEQFFGPGTRLTVL.

The V call is TRBV4-3, the J call TRBJ1-2. Germline V lookup: CDR1 LGHNA, CDR2 YSLEER. This CDR3 contains 14 residues. The CDR3 loop reads CASSQDWGRDGYTF.

This chain links TRBV9 with TRBJ1-2; the D call of TRBD1 rests on TCRdb alone, since no DNA is present to check it. CDR3 size: 16 residues. CDR1 is SGDLS and CDR2 is YYNGEE in the germline V gene. This CDR3 is CASSPSAGTPGNGYTF.

The rearrangement links TRBV7-3 to TRBJ2-7; TCRdb's D gene call, TRBD2, goes unchecked for lack of DNA. CDR1 SGHTA and CDR2 FQGTGA come from the germline V gene. This CDR3 is built from 14 residues. This CDR3 reads CASSSGTRSYEQYF.

The chain joins TRBV20-1 to TRBJ1-5. The length of the CDR3 is 14 residues. Germline V CDR1 and CDR2: DFQATT, SNEGSKA (reference sequence). The CDR3 region is CSASGGDSNQPQHF.

The J gene is TRBJ2-7, the V gene TRBV25-1; lacking DNA, the TRBD2 call made by TCRdb goes unchecked. The CDR3 covers 13 residues. CDR1 and CDR2 from the germline V gene are MGHDK and SYGVNS. The CDR3 reads CASNSGNPYEQYF.

CDR3 sequence: CASSHSDTEAFF. The chain employs TRBV5-5 and TRBJ1-1. Germline V gives CDR1 SGHKS, CDR2 YYEKEE (reference sequence). The CDR3 is 12 amino acids. The full variable domain, rest sourced from reference TRBV5-5 and TRBJ1-1, is DAGVTQSPTHLIKTRGQQVTLRCSPISGHKSVSWYQQVLGQGPQFIFQYYEKEERGRGNFPDRFSARQFPNYSSELNVNALLLGDSALYLCASSHSDTEAFFGQGTRLTVV.

This rearrangement joins TRBV27 to TRBJ2-2. Germline V gene data show CDR1 as MNHEY and CDR2 as SMNVEV (reference sequence). The CDR3 has 14 residues. CDR3 residues: CASSAVANTGELFF.

The genes are TRBV20-1 and TRBJ2-5; the TCRdb D gene call, TRBD2, has no DNA to confirm it. CDR3 length equals 15 residues. Germline V gene data show CDR1 as DFQATT and CDR2 as SNEGSKA (reference sequence). The CDR3 loop reads CSARLPGLEGETQYF.

CDR3 region: CASSQGLRAEAFF. The chain carries TRBV4-3 and TRBJ1-1. This CDR3 has 13 residues. CDR1 LGHNA and CDR2 YSLEER come from the germline V gene.

This chain uses TRBV4-1 with TRBJ2-1; TCRdb's D gene call, TRBD1, goes unchecked for lack of DNA. The CDR3 runs 15 residues. Germline CDR1 is MGHRA and CDR2 is YSYEKL. CDR3: CASSQDLGGANEQFF.

This chain links TRBV7-2 with TRBJ1-1; the TCRdb D gene call, TRBD1, has no DNA to confirm it. This CDR3 has 12 residues. Germline CDR1 reads SGHTA; CDR2 reads FQGNSA. The CDR3 here is CASSPQDTEAFF. Supplemented by reference TRBV7-2 and TRBJ1-1, the full variable domain reads GAGVSQSPSNKVTEKGKDVELRCDPISGHTALYWYRQSLGQGLEFLIYFQGNSAPDKSGLPSDRFSAERTGGSVSTLTIQRTQQEDSAVYLCASSPQDTEAFFGQGTRLTVV.